What follows are 32 T cell receptor beta chains derived from one specimen sequenced in a study of T cells in Graves' hyperthyroidism and ophthalmopathy. Amplification targeted TCR beta CDR3 regions from RNA transcripts. HTBI primers were used for first-round RT-PCR of the TCR CDR3. TCRdb itself ran the multiplex PCR reads through MiXCR, one entry per CDR3 protein. In the table there are under 800,000 distinct CDR3 sequences, around 15% of which are singletons. Sequencing was carried out using blood. The receptors here all came from a woman younger than 30 with Graves' hyperthyroidism.

Note on this clonotype: A much larger clone lies one base from this, so it may be a read error. Given the absence of the conserved phenylalanine or tryptophan at the CDR3 end, a read error is likely. V usage is TRBV7-9 and J usage is TRBJ1-1, with a possible D match to TRBD1 (5 bases). The CDR3 has 14 amino acids. Germline V gives CDR1 SEHNR, CDR2 FQNEAQ (reference sequence). V was shortened by 5 bases and J by 2 bases, with 12 bases between the two germline ends. In DNA form, the CDR3 reads TGTGCCAGCAGCCCCCCGGGACTAAACACTGAAGCTTTCTTG. Translation: CASSPPGLNTEAFL.

This clonotype showed up many times. The J gene is TRBJ1-1, the V gene TRBV30; no clear D. CDR1 is GTSNPN, CDR2 SVGIG, per germline (reference sequence). V shed 1 base and J shed 1 base, with 16 bases lying between them. The CDR3 loop spans 16 amino acids. The CDR3 DNA reads TGTGCCTGGAGTGCCCAGGTTGGCCAGAAGAACACTGAAGCTTTCTTT. Translated, it gives CAWSAQVGQKNTEAFF.

This clonotype has only a few counts. The V gene is TRBV7-2, the J gene TRBJ2-7; D not certain. The V gene lost 6 bases and the J gene lost 0 bases, with 12 bases spanning the gap. Germline CDR1 and CDR2: SGHTA and FQGNSA. The CDR3 has 14 amino acids. The CDR3 DNA reads TGTGCCAGCAGTGTAGGCCAATACTCCTACGAGCAGTACTTC. Translated: CASSVGQYSYEQYF.

The J gene is TRBJ2-5, the V gene TRBV7-8; 14 nucleotides align to TRBD2. Germline V CDR1 and CDR2: SGHVS, FQNEAQ. The V and J ends lost 3 bases and 4 bases, in that order; junction bases with no gene match: 16. CDR3 length equals 20 residues. The CDR3 coding sequence is TGTGCCAGCAGCTTTTTCCCCCAGACTAGCGGGAGGGCCAATTTAGAGACCCAGTACTTC. Its protein product is CASSFFPQTSGRANLETQYF.

V usage is TRBV30 and J usage is TRBJ2-3; 11 bases are shared with TRBD1. This CDR3 contains 16 residues. With 4 bases clipped from V and 0 bases from J, the junction kept 6 bases outside the gene matches. Germline V CDR1 and CDR2: GTSNPN, SVGIG (reference sequence). The CDR3 region is CAWTDGTGGSTDTQYF. CDR3 DNA sequence: TGTGCCTGGACCGACGGGACAGGGGGAAGCACAGATACGCAGTATTTT.

This clonotype was counted ten times or more. This chain uses TRBV7-9 with TRBJ2-1, with 9 bases that match TRBD2. Germline CDR1 is SEHNR and CDR2 is FQNEAQ (reference sequence). This CDR3 spans 15 amino acids. V was pared by 5 bases and J by 6 bases, with 8 bases of the junction left unmatched. CDR3 in DNA: TGTGCCAGCAGCCCCCGGGCGGGAGGGCTCAATGAGCAGTTCTTC. Translated, it gives CASSPRAGGLNEQFF.

This clonotype was found once. Being one base from a much bigger clone, this may be a read error. The CDR3 end shows no conserved phenylalanine or tryptophan, and so a read error is likely. The genes are TRBV7-2 and TRBJ1-2; D not certain. This CDR3 is built from 14 residues. Trimming removed 3 bases from V and 0 bases from J, with 8 bases in between. CDR1 SGHTA and CDR2 FQGNSA come from the germline V gene. The CDR3 is CASSLQTTNYGYTL. The DNA of the CDR3 is TGTGCCAGCAGCTTGCAGACAACTAACTATGGCTACACCTTA.

At least ten counts were recorded for this clonotype. This chain joins TRBV7-9 and TRBJ2-7; D ambiguous. CDR3 length: 15 amino acids. Germline V CDR1 and CDR2: SEHNR, FQNEAQ (reference sequence). V was cut by 5 bases and J by 2 bases, with 16 bases left in between. CDR3 amino acids: CASSPPVSQAYEQYF. CDR3 sequence (DNA): TGTGCCAGCAGCCCGCCGGTGAGTCAAGCCTACGAGCAGTACTTC. Using reference TRBV7-9 and TRBJ2-7 for the parts outside the CDR3, the full variable domain is DTGVSQNPRHKITKRGQNVTFRCDPISEHNRLYWYRQTLGQGPEFLTYFQNEAQLEKSRLLSDRFSAERPKGSFSTLEIQRTEQGDSAMYLCASSPPVSQAYEQYFGPGTRLTVT.

The sample holds many counts of this clonotype. V gene TRBV12-3 or TRBV12-4 combines with J gene TRBJ1-1; D remains unclear. The length of the CDR3 is 12 residues. Trimming stripped 3 bases from V and 6 bases from J, with 8 bases between. CDR3 sequence (DNA): TGTGCCAGCAGTTTCGTACGGGCTGAAGCTTTCTTT. Protein product: CASSFVRAEAFF.

This clonotype appeared a few times. V and J are TRBV28 and TRBJ2-3; TRBD2 is a possible D gene (5 bases). The germline gives CDR1 MDHEN, CDR2 SYDVKM. V lost 6 bases and J lost 7, with 11 bases in between. The CDR3 sequence is 12 residues long. CDR3 loop: CASRSGGYTQYF. In DNA form, the CDR3 reads TGTGCCAGCAGGTCCGGAGGTTATACGCAGTATTTT.

This clonotype showed up just a few times. The V gene is TRBV29-1, the J gene TRBJ1-2, with 9 bases matching TRBD1. The CDR3 extends over 12 amino acids. V shed 7 bases, J shed 8 bases, and the junction held 8 bases outside the gene matches. The germline CDR1 and CDR2 sequences are SQVTM and ANQGSEA. In DNA form, the CDR3 reads TGCAGCGCCCTGGTACAGGGGGCGGGCTACACCTTC. It specifies CSALVQGAGYTF.

This clonotype was seen more than once but under ten times. The chain has TRBV7-9 and TRBJ2-7, with 8 bases identical to TRBD1. The V and J ends lost 3 bases and 5 bases, in that order; junction bases with no gene match: 9. The germline V gene encodes CDR1 SEHNR and CDR2 FQNEAQ (reference sequence). The CDR3 has 15 amino acids. This CDR3 is CASSFRGLLRHEQYF. The CDR3 DNA reads TGTGCCAGCAGCTTCAGGGGGCTCCTGCGGCACGAGCAGTACTTC.

In this sample, this clonotype turned up many times. The chain has TRBV28 and TRBJ2-5, with 7 bases lining up with TRBD1. Looked up from germline, CDR1 is MDHEN and CDR2 is SYDVKM. Trimming removed 6 bases from V and 2 bases from J; junction bases left unmatched: 9. The CDR3 covers 15 residues. The chain's CDR3 is CASSLIDRAQETQYF. The CDR3 DNA is TGTGCCAGCAGCCTAATAGACAGGGCTCAAGAGACCCAGTACTTC.

The DNA of the CDR3 is TGTGCCAGCAGCCCCAAACAGGGCGAGCAAGGCTACACCTTC. It encodes CASSPKQGEQGYTF. V is TRBV7-9 and J is TRBJ1-2; D might be TRBD1 (6 bases). This CDR3 is 14 amino acids long. V was pared by 5 bases and J by 8 bases, with 18 bases between. The germline V gene has CDR1 SEHNR and CDR2 FQNEAQ (reference sequence).

The chain links TRBV24-1 to TRBJ2-1; 7 nucleotides align to TRBD2. Germline V gene sequence: CDR1 KGHDR, CDR2 SFDVKD. The V segment lost 3 bases and the J segment 4 bases; nucleotides outside the gene matches: 8. The CDR3 is 16 residues long. As DNA, the CDR3 is TGTGCCACCAGTGATAATTGGGAGGGACCATACAATGAGCAGTTCTTC. Residues: CATSDNWEGPYNEQFF.

The V and J genes are TRBV14 and TRBJ1-1, with TRBD1 as a possible D gene (6 bases). Germline CDR1 and CDR2: SGHDN and FVKESK. Trimming removed 7 bases at V and 11 bases at J, with 17 bases between. This CDR3 comprises 12 residues. The CDR3 DNA sequence: TGTGCCAGCAACCCCCAAGGGGGAACGGCTTTCTTT. It encodes CASNPQGGTAFF.

This clonotype was found a few times. This sequence joins TRBV28 and TRBJ1-5; D gene ambiguous. V lost 3 bases, J lost 4 bases, and 13 bases lay in between. CDR3 length: 15 residues. Germline loops: CDR1 MDHEN, CDR2 SYDVKM. The CDR3 spells CASSFGSLPNQPQHF. CDR3 sequence (DNA): TGTGCCAGCAGTTTCGGGAGCCTGCCTAATCAGCCCCAGCATTTT.

This rearrangement joins TRBV30 to TRBJ2-2; D gene uncertain. Germline V gene data show CDR1 as GTSNPN and CDR2 as SVGIG (reference sequence). Trimming stripped 5 bases from V and 2 bases from J, with 9 bases between. The CDR3 is 13 residues long. The DNA for the CDR3 is TGTGCCTGGGACAAATCTAACACCGGGGAGCTGTTTTTT. It codes for CAWDKSNTGELFF.

In the case of this clonotype: A much larger clone is a single base away; this may be a read error. This chain uses TRBV27 with TRBJ2-7, with TRBD2 matching over 12 bases. The DNA end is a closer match to TRBJ2-1, so the J assignment may be wrong. Germline-derived CDR1 and CDR2 are MNHEY and SMNVEV (reference sequence). This CDR3 contains 15 residues. The CDR3 DNA reads as TGTGCCACTGGACTAGCGGGACCTCTCTCCTACGAGCAGTTCTTC. Amino acids: CATGLAGPLSYEQFF.

To note about this clonotype: This clone may be a read error of a much larger clone one base away. The chain carries TRBV28 and TRBJ2-7; 8 bases match TRBD1. Germline values: CDR1 MDHEN, CDR2 SYDVKM. After removal of 7 bases from V and 2 bases from J, the junction contained 4 bases not matched to a gene. This CDR3 region has 13 residues. This CDR3 reads CASKDRDPYEQYF. The DNA for the CDR3 is TGTGCCAGCAAGGACAGGGATCCCTACGAGCAGTACTTC.

This clonotype was seen at least ten times. The chain has TRBV12-3 or TRBV12-4 and TRBJ1-1; D gene uncertain. Trimming stripped 5 bases from V and 13 bases from J, with 29 bases between. CDR3 length equals 16 residues. Here the CDR3 DNA reads TGTGCCAGCAGTATCCAAACCCAGTGGGGTCTTAAGGTTGATTTCTTT. Residues: CASSIQTQWGLKVDFF.

This clonotype occurred a few times. CDR3 amino acids: CSARDIVLGQGPSYNEQFF. CDR3 DNA: TGCAGTGCTAGAGATATAGTCTTGGGACAGGGGCCTTCCTACAATGAGCAGTTCTTC. V usage is TRBV20-1 and J usage is TRBJ2-1, with 10 bases aligning to TRBD1. The CDR3 has 19 residues. The V gene end was trimmed by 0 bases and the J gene end by 1 base; junction bases not matched to a gene: 12. Germline V CDR1 and CDR2: DFQATT, SNEGSKA (reference sequence).

Many counts were recorded for this clonotype. The chain employs TRBV30 and TRBJ2-7; no clear D gene. Trimming removed 5 bases at V and 2 bases at J, with 10 bases between. Germline CDR1 is GTSNPN and CDR2 is SVGIG (reference sequence). The CDR3 runs to 12 residues. Here the CDR3 reads CAWDSTAYEQYF. The DNA for the CDR3 is TGTGCCTGGGACTCTACCGCCTACGAGCAGTACTTC.

Ten or more counts support this clonotype. This chain joins TRBV7-3 and TRBJ2-1; the match to TRBD1 covers 7 bases. Trimming removed 0 bases from V and 10 bases from J; junction bases left unmatched: 3. Germline loops: CDR1 SGHTA, CDR2 FQGTGA. The CDR3 is 13 amino acids. The CDR3 sequence: CASSLTRDREQFF. The DNA for the CDR3 is TGTGCCAGCAGCTTAACCCGGGACAGAGAGCAGTTCTTC.

CDR3: CASRSGYGDTEAFF. The CDR3 DNA reads as TGTGCTAGTCGCTCAGGGTATGGGGACACTGAAGCTTTCTTT. This sequence joins TRBV19 and TRBJ1-1; D possibly corresponds to TRBD1 (5 bases). Germline V CDR1 and CDR2: LNHDA, SQIVND (reference sequence). CDR3 length: 14 residues.

The chain couples TRBV19 to TRBJ2-5; 7 bases are shared with TRBD2. The CDR3 covers 18 residues. CDR1 is LNHDA, CDR2 SQIVND, per germline (reference sequence). V shed 1 base and J 0 bases; nucleotides not matched to a gene: 11. As DNA, the CDR3 is TGTGCCAGTAGTATAGGATGGGGAGGAGGGAGGGACCAAGAGACCCAGTACTTC. Translated: CASSIGWGGGRDQETQYF.

The table lists this clonotype with a few counts. Here the CDR3 DNA reads TGTGCCACCACCCGGTGGGGGAACACCGGGGAGCTGTTTTTT. Its translation is CATTRWGNTGELFF. The chain uses TRBV27 and TRBJ2-2; D is ambiguous. CDR1 is MNHEY, CDR2 SMNVEV, per germline (reference sequence). The CDR3 has 14 residues. The V end was cut by 10 bases, the J end by 1 base, with 13 bases between.

The sample holds many counts of this clonotype. The chain recombines TRBV11-3 with TRBJ1-3; perhaps TRBD1 as D (5 bases). CDR3 length: 17 amino acids. Germline CDR1 SGHNT, CDR2 YENEEA. Trimming removed 4 bases at V and 2 bases at J, with 18 bases between. In nucleotides, the CDR3 is TGTGCCAGCAGCTGGGACTTCCTCCGATCCCCTGGAAACACCATATATTTT. Protein: CASSWDFLRSPGNTIYF.

This clonotype was recorded at least ten times. The chain combines TRBV7-3 with TRBJ2-5; D unresolved. Trimming left V 2 bases short and J 5 bases short, with 9 bases between. Germline V CDR1 and CDR2: SGHTA, FQGTGA. The length of the CDR3 is 13 residues. CDR3 sequence: CASSLDSGETQYF. The CDR3 nucleotides are TGTGCCAGCAGCTTAGATTCGGGCGAGACCCAGTACTTC. The full variable domain, in which reference TRBV7-3 and TRBJ2-5 provide the parts outside the CDR3, is GAGVSQTPSNKVTEKGKYVELRCDPISGHTALYWYRQSLGQGPEFLIYFQGTGAADDSGLPNDRFFAVRPEGSVSTLKIQRTERGDSAVYLCASSLDSGETQYFGPGTRLLVL.

For this clonotype: A read error is possible here, since a much larger clone lies one base away. The V gene is TRBV12-3 or TRBV12-4, the J gene TRBJ2-5; 9 bases fit TRBD1. The CDR3 loop spans 15 amino acids. The CDR3 protein is CAGSFGDRVQETQYF. CDR3 coding DNA: TGTGCCGGCAGTTTCGGGGACAGGGTACAAGAGACCCAGTACTTC.

J is TRBJ2-7 and V is TRBV5-1, with D perhaps being TRBD1 or TRBD2 (5 bases each). This CDR3 contains 17 residues. V shed 5 bases and J shed 2 bases, with 23 bases lying between them. Germline loops: CDR1 SGHRS, CDR2 YFSETQ. In nucleotides, the CDR3 is TGCGCCAGCAGGAAGGAGGCAGGGACGCGAGCTACCTACGAGCAGTACTTC. Amino acids: CASRKEAGTRATYEQYF. The variable domain in full, completed from reference TRBV5-1 and TRBJ2-7, reads KAGVTQTPRYLIKTRGQQVTLSCSPISGHRSVSWYQQTPGQGLQFLFEYFSETQRNKGNFPGRFSGRQFSNSRSEMNVSTLELGDSALYLCASRKEAGTRATYEQYFGPGTRLTVT.

This clonotype was observed at least ten times. The rearrangement joins TRBV27 to TRBJ2-3; no reliable D call. The CDR3 contains 15 residues. Germline assignment: CDR1 MNHEY and CDR2 SMNVEV (reference sequence). V was cut by 4 bases and J by 6 bases, with 17 bases left in between. CDR3 in DNA: TGTGCCAGCAGTTCTGAACCCAGCACACAGGATACGCAGTATTTT. It translates to CASSSEPSTQDTQYF.